A selection of T cell receptor beta chains follows, all from one sample in a study of T-cell reconstitution after alpha-beta-depleted transplantation in children. TCRdb analysed the PCR reads with MiXCR anew, one entry per CDR3 protein. The table lists around 420,000 distinct CDR3 sequences, about a sixth of them singletons. Source: PBMCs, mostly from graft donor cells, taken 360 days after TCRalphabeta/CD19-depleted stem cell transplant. The receptors originated from a boy younger than two who had a stem cell transplant for Wiskott-Aldrich syndrome, so the T cells may come from the graft donor. The conserved cysteine and the conserved F or W are not part of the CDR3 here. The D gene is left open where the match is weak.

d_call: -
v_call: TRBV7-6
j_call: TRBJ2-5
cdr3_aa: ASSLKASLYQETQY

d_call: TRBD1
v_call: TRBV20-1
j_call: TRBJ1-4
cdr3_aa: SASGTGTNEKLF

d_call: TRBD1
v_call: TRBV5-1
j_call: TRBJ2-7
cdr3_aa: ASSLLGDSLYEQY

d_call: TRBD2
v_call: TRBV12-3/TRBV12-4
j_call: TRBJ2-7
cdr3_aa: ASSSGRGTSYPYEQY

d_call: TRBD2
v_call: TRBV5-5
j_call: TRBJ2-1
cdr3_aa: ASSLMVAGYNEQF

d_call: -
v_call: TRBV6-2/TRBV6-3
j_call: TRBJ2-5
cdr3_aa: ASTSRGYKGPETQY

d_call: -
v_call: TRBV3-1
j_call: TRBJ1-1
cdr3_aa: DSSQVKLNGGTEAF

d_call: TRBD2
v_call: TRBV29-1
j_call: TRBJ2-3
cdr3_aa: SAVSGGPLTDTQY

d_call: TRBD2
v_call: TRBV29-1
j_call: TRBJ2-7
cdr3_aa: SVELRILAGIVREQY

d_call: -
v_call: TRBV7-9
j_call: TRBJ2-2
cdr3_aa: ASSAGGNTGELF

d_call: -
v_call: TRBV6-2/TRBV6-3
j_call: TRBJ2-3
cdr3_aa: ASSYRGLLGDTQY

d_call: -
v_call: TRBV7-9
j_call: TRBJ2-1
cdr3_aa: ASSRTNRRQF

d_call: -
v_call: TRBV24-1
j_call: TRBJ2-7
cdr3_aa: ATSARAYSYEQY

d_call: TRBD2
v_call: TRBV11-2
j_call: TRBJ2-1
cdr3_aa: ASSLFPAGASYNEQF